Only a few counts were recorded for the clone carrying this TCR beta chain. Antigen: not known. This entry is derived from a study of CD8 T cells in ankylosing spondylitis. Overall study results and limits: Ankylosing spondylitis blood appeared to carry a characteristic TCR beta motif of fewer than 10 highly homologous variants. In ankylosing spondylitis patients, matched synovial fluid reportedly showed significant enrichment of disease-linked clones. Clones that were linked to disease were CD8+ and were relatively rare in peripheral blood. Reactive arthritis synovial fluid and blood previously showed some of these motif variants.

CDR1 is MDHEN, CDR2 SYDVKM, per germline. V lost 6 bases, J lost 6 bases, and 13 bases stayed unmatched. The CDR3 is 16 amino acids. Preparation of TCR beta libraries was done by quantitative 5'-RACE with molecular barcodes. MiXCR, run by TCRdb on the 5' RACE reads, gives a single entry per CDR3 protein. Among more than 650,000 distinct CDR3 sequences, about 10% were seen once, and the ten largest hold 0.51%. The specimen was blood, either unsorted or a sorted T cell fraction (not recorded which). The sequence was collected from a male donor with ankylosing spondylitis. J is TRBJ2-1 and V is TRBV28; TRBD1 matches 8 bases. This chain's CDR3 is CASREFRQGFGNEQFF. DNA of the CDR3: TGTGCCAGCAGAGAGTTCAGACAGGGGTTTGGCAATGAGCAGTTCTTC. The full variable domain, completed using reference TRBV28 and TRBJ2-1, is DVKVTQSSRYLVKRTGEKVFLECVQDMDHENMFWYRQDPGLGLRLIYFSYDVKMKEKGDIPEGYSVSREKKERFSLILESASTNQTSMYLCASREFRQGFGNEQFFGPGTRLTVL.